This entry is about one T cell receptor beta chain. Its specificity is unknown. The protocol was immunoSEQ multiplex PCR, while the TCRdb copy is restricted to in-frame clones and leaves out a portion. The data show some 1,600,000 clones, 98% seen once. Naive CD45RA+ and memory CD45RA-negative subsets were split from CD4+ cells. The sample originates from a study of shared clonotypes between healthy human individuals. Study-level background: Three CD4 naive, three CD4 memory, two CD8 naive and one CD8 memory plate were used per donor. The study, taken as a whole, reports: Shared clonotypes across all four donors exceeded non-shared ones in generation probability. The study found about 4.6% of naive CD4 clonotypes shared across a handful of donors.

V lost 3 bases and J lost 5; bases outside the gene matches: 3. This CDR3 is built from 13 residues. Germline V CDR1 and CDR2: GTSNPN, SVGIG (reference sequence). The source material was naive CD4+ T cells sorted from blood. Specified subset: CD45RA+ positively selected. The genes are TRBV30 and TRBJ2-5; 10 nucleotides align to TRBD2. The receptor comes from a man aged 30-40 years in good health. CDR3 amino acids: CAWRLAGMETQYF. DNA for the CDR3: TGTGCCTGGAGACTAGCGGGAATGGAGACCCAGTACTTC.